This TCR beta chain was observed in a study of T cell repertoires in cytomegalovirus infection. Study as a whole: CMV infection together with matching HLA type was indicated by public TCR beta signatures.

The length of the CDR3 is 12 residues. The V and J ends lost 5 bases and 4 bases respectively, with 11 bases between them. The germline gives CDR1 DFQATT, CDR2 SNEGSKA (reference sequence). This clonotype was counted at least ten times. What it binds is unknown. TCRdb fed the reads into MiXCR, producing one record per CDR3 protein. The repertoire holds about 310,000 distinct CDR3 sequences, roughly a sixth seen once, with more than 10% in the top ten. Broader study findings: Cumulative frequency of public TCR beta families picked out carriers of CMV plus the relevant HLA. The response measured ex vivo was dominated by TCR beta clonotypes (HLA-C-restricted and CMV-specific).

J is TRBJ1-1 and V is TRBV20-1, with a weak D call TRBD1 (6 bases). This clonotype was obtained from a human donor in good health (CMV status not recorded). Some clones in this sample may be carry-over from other donors' samples. The sample comprised PBMCs. CDR3 sequence: CSAQQGATEAFF. As DNA, the CDR3 is TGCAGTGCTCAACAGGGAGCCACTGAAGCTTTCTTT.